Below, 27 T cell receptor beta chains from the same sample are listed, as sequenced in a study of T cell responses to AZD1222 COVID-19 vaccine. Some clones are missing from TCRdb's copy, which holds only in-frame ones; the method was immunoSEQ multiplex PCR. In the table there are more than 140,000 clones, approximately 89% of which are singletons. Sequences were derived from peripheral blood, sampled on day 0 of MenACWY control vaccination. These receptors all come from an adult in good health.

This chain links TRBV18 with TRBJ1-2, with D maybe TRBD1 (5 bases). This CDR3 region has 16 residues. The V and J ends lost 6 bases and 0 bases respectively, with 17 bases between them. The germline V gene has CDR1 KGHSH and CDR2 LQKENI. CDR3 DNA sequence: TGTGCCAGCTCCACTAACACCGGGACGGCTAACTATGGCTACACCTTC. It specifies CASSTNTGTANYGYTF.

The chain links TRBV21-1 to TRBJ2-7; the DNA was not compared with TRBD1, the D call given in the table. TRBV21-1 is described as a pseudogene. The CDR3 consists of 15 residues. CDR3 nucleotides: TGTGCCAGCAGCCCGAAACAGGGGCCGAACTACGAGCAGTACTTC. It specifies CASSPKQGPNYEQYF.

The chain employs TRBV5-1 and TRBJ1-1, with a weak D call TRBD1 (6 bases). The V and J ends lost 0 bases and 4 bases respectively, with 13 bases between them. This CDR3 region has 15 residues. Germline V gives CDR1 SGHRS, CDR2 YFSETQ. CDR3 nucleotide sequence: TGCGCCAGCAGCTTGGCCCTGGGCAGGGGCACTGAAGCTTTCTTT. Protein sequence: CASSLALGRGTEAFF.

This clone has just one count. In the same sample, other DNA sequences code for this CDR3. Here the CDR3 DNA reads TGTGCCAGTAGTGACCAAGATAGCAATCAGCCCCAGCATTTT. This encodes CASSDQDSNQPQHF. The chain has TRBV19 and TRBJ1-5, with unresolved D. Trimming cost V 5 bases and J 0 bases, with 8 bases left between them. The CDR3 runs to 14 residues. Germline V gene lookup returns CDR1 LNHDA and CDR2 SQIVND (reference sequence).

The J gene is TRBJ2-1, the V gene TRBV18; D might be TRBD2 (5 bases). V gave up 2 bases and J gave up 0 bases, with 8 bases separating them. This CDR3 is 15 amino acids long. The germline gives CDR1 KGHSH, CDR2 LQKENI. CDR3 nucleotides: TGTGCCAGCTCACCAACGGGGTACTCCTACAATGAGCAGTTCTTC. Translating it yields CASSPTGYSYNEQFF.

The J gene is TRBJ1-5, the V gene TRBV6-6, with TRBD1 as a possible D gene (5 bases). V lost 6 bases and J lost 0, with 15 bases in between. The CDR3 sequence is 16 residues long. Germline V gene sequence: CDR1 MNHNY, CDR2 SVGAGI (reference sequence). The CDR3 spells CASSPRGSYSNQPQHF. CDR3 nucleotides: TGTGCCAGCAGCCCGAGGGGCTCATATAGCAATCAGCCCCAGCATTTT.

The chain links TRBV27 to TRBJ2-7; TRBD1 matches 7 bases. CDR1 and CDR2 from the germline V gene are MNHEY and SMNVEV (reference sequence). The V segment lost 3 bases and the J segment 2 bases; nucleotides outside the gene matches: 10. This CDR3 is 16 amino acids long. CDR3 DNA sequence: TGTGCCAGCAGTTTCTCCGGGACAGCGAACCCCTACGAGCAGTACTTC. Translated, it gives CASSFSGTANPYEQYF.

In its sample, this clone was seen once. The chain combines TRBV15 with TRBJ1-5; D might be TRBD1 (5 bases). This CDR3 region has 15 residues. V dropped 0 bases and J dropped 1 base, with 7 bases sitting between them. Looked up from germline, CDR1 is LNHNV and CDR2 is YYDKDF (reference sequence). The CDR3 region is CATSRERGSNQPQHF. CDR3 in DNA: TGTGCCACCAGCAGAGAGAGGGGAAGCAATCAGCCCCAGCATTTT.

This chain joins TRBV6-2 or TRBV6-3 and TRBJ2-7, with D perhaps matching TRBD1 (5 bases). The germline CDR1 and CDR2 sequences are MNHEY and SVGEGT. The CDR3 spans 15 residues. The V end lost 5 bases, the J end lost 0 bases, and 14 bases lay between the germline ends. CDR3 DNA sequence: TGTGCCAGCAGTCCACAGGTTTTTAGCTCCTACGAGCAGTACTTC. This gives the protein CASSPQVFSSYEQYF.

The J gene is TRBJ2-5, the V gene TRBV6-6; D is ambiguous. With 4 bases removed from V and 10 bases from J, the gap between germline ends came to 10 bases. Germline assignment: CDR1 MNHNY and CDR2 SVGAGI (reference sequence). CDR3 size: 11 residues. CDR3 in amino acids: CASSSRTDQYF. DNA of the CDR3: TGTGCCAGCAGTTCCAGGACGGACCAGTACTTC.

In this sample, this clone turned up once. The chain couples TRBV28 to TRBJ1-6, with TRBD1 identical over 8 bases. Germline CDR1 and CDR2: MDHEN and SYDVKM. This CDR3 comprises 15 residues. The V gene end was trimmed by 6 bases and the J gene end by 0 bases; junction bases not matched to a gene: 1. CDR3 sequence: CASSGQGSYNSPLHF. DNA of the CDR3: TGTGCCAGCAGCGGACAGGGCTCCTATAATTCACCCCTCCACTTT.

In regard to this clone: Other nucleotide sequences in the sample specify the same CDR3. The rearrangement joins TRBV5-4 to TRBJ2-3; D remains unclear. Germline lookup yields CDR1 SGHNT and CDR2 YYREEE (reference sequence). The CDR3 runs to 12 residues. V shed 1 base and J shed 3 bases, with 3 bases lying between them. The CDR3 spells CASSLYTDTQYF. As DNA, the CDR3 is TGTGCCAGCAGCTTGTATACAGATACGCAGTATTTT.

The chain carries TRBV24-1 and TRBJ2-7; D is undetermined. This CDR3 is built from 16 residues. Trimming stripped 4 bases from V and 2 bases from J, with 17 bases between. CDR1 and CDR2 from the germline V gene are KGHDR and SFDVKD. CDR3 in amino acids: CATSDPRTGSPYEQYF. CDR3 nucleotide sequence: TGTGCCACCAGTGACCCCAGAACTGGAAGCCCCTACGAGCAGTACTTC.

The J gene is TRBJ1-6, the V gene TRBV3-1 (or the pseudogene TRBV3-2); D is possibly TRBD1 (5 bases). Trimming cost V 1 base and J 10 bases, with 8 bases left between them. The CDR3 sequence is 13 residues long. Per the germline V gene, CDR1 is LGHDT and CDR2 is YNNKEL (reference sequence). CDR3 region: CASSQARASPLHF. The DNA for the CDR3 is TGTGCCAGCAGCCAAGCCAGGGCCTCACCCCTCCACTTT.

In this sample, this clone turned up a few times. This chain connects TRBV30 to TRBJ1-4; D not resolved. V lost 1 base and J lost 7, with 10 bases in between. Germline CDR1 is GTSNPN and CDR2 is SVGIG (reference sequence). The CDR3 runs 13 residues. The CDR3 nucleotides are TGTGCCTGGAGTGAGCCGGGAATTGAAAAACTGTTTTTT. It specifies CAWSEPGIEKLFF.

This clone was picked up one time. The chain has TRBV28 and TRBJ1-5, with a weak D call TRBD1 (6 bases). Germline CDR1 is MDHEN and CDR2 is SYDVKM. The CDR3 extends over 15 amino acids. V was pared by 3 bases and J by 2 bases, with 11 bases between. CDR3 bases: TGTGCCAGCAGTTTGGGGGGCGCGGGCAATCAGCCCCAGCATTTT. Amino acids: CASSLGGAGNQPQHF.

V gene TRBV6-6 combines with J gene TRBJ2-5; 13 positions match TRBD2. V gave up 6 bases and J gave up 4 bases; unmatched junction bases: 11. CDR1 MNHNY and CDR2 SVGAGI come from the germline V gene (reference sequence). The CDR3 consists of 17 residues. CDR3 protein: CASRRSLAGGPLETQYF. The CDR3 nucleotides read TGTGCCAGCAGACGATCACTAGCGGGAGGGCCGTTAGAGACCCAGTACTTC.

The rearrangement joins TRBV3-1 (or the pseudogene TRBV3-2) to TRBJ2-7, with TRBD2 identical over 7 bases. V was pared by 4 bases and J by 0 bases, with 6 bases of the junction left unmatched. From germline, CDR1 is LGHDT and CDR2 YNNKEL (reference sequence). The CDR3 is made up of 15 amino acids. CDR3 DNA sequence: TGTGCCAGCAGCCGCCAAGCGGGGATCTCCTACGAGCAGTACTTC. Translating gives CASSRQAGISYEQYF.

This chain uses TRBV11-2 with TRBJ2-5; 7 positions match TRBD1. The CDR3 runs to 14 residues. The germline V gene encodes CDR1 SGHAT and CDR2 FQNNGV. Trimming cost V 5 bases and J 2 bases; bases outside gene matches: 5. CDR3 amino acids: CASSPWTGQETQYF. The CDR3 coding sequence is TGTGCCAGCAGCCCGTGGACAGGACAAGAGACCCAGTACTTC. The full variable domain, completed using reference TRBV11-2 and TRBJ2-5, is EAGVAQSPRYKIIEKRQSVAFWCNPISGHATLYWYQQILGQGPKLLIQFQNNGVVDDSQLPKDRFSAERLKGVDSTLKIQPAKLEDSAVYLCASSPWTGQETQYFGPGTRLLVL.

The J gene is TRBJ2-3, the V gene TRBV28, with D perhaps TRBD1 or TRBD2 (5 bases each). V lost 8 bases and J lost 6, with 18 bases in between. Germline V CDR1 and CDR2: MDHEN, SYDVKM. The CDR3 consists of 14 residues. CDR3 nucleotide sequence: TGTGCCAGCTCCCCGGGACGCCGAACGGATACGCAGTATTTT. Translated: CASSPGRRTDTQYF.

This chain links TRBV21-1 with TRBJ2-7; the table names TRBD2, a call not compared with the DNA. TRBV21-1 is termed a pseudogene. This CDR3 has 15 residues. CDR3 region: CASSKLAGGSYEQYF. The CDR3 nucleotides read TGTGCCAGCAGCAAACTAGCGGGAGGTTCCTACGAGCAGTACTTC.

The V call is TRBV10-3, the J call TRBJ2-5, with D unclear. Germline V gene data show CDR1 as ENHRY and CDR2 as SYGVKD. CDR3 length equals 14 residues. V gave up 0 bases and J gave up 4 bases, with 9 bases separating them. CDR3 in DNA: TGTGCCATCAGTGAGTCCCGGCCCCCAGAGACCCAGTACTTC. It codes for CAISESRPPETQYF.

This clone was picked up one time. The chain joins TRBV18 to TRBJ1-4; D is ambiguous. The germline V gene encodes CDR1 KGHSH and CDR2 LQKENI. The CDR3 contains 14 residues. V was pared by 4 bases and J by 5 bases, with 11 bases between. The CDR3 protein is CASSQITGNEKLFF. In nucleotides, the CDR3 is TGTGCCAGCTCACAAATTACGGGCAATGAAAAACTGTTTTTT.

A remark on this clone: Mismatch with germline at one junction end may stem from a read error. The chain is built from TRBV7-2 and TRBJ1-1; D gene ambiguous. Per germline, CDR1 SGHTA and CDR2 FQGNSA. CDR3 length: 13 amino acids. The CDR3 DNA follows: TGTGCCAGCAGCTCCCACCTGAAGACTGAAGCTTTCTTT. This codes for CASSSHLKTEAFF.

For the CDR3, the DNA is TGCGCCAGCAGCCAAGGCGCAGGGAATCAGCCCCAGCATTTT. Its protein is CASSQGAGNQPQHF. The genes are TRBV4-3 and TRBJ1-5, with D tentatively TRBD1 (5 bases). The CDR3 has 14 amino acids. Germline-derived CDR1 and CDR2 are LGHNA and YSLEER. Trimming took 1 base from V and 4 from J, leaving 8 bases between them.

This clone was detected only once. Here the CDR3 reads CASSGSGRDNYNEQFF. CDR3 coding DNA: TGTGCCAGCAGCGGAAGCGGGAGGGACAACTACAATGAGCAGTTCTTC. The chain links TRBV7-9 to TRBJ2-1, with TRBD2 matching 10 bases. After removal of 5 bases from V and 3 bases from J, the junction contained 7 bases not matched to a gene. This CDR3 region has 16 residues. CDR1 SEHNR and CDR2 FQNEAQ come from the germline V gene (reference sequence).

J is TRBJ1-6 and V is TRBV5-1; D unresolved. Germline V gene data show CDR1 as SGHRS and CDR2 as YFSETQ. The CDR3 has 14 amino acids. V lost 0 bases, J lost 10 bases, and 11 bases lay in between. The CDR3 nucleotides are TGCGCCAGCAGCTTGGGCGCAGACGGCTCACCCCTCCACTTT. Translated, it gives CASSLGADGSPLHF. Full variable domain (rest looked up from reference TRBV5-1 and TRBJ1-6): KAGVTQTPRYLIKTRGQQVTLSCSPISGHRSVSWYQQTPGQGLQFLFEYFSETQRNKGNFPGRFSGRQFSNSRSEMNVSTLELGDSALYLCASSLGADGSPLHFGNGTRLTVT.